The entry that follows covers one T cell receptor (beta chain) sequence. CDR1 DFQATT and CDR2 SNEGSKA come from the germline V gene (reference sequence). This CDR3 contains 15 residues. V lost 1 base, J lost 3 bases, and 16 bases lay in between. The record originates from a study of T-cell reconstitution after alpha-beta-depleted transplantation in children. The TCRbeta library incorporated unique molecular identifiers. TCRdb passed the PCR reads through MiXCR, listing each CDR3 protein once. Of 400,000 to 500,000 distinct CDR3 sequences listed, about a tenth are singletons. The material sequenced was PBMCs from the stem cell graft donor, taken from the stem cell graft. The origin of this receptor is a human donor who donated a stem cell graft to a child with acute myeloid leukemia. V and J are TRBV20-1 and TRBJ2-7, with D unresolved. CDR3 DNA sequence: TGCAGTGCTAGAGCCCCTCAGTCAGCCTACTACGAGCAGTACTTC. It yields the protein CSARAPQSAYYEQYF.